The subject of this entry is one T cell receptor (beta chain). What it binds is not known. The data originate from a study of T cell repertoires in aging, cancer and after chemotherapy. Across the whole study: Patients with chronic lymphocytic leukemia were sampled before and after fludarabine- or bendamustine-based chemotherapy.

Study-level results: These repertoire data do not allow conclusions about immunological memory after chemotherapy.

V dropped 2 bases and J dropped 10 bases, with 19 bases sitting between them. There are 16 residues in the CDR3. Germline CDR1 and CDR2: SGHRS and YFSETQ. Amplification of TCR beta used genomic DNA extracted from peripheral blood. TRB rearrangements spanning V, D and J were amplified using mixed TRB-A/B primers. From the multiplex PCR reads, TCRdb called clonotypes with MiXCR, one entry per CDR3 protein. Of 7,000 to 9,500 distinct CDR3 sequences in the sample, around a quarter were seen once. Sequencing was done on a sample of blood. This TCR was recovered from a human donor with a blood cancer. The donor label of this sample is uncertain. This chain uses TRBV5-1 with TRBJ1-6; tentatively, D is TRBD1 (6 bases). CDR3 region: CASSFNRGGDGSPLHF. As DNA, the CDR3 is TGCGCCAGCAGCTTTAACCGAGGGGGTGATGGGTCACCCCTCCACTTT.